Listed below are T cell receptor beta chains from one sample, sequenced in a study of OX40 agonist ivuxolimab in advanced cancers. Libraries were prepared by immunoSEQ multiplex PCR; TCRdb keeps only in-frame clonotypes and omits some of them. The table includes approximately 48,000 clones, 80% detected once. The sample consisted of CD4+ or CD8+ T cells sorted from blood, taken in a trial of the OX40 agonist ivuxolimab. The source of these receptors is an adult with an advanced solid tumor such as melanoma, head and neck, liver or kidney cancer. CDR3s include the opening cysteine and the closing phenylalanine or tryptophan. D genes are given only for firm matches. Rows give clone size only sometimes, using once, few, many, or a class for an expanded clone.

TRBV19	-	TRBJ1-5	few	CASSTLGALSNQPQHF	TGTGCCAGTAGTACCCTAGGGGCGCTGAGCAATCAGCCCCAGCATTTT
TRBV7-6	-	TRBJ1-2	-	CASSSPGTSIGYTF	TGTGCCAGCAGCTCGCCCGGGACCAGTATCGGCTACACCTTC
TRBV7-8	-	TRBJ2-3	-	CASSPSTTDTQYF	TGTGCCAGCAGCCCTAGCACCACAGATACGCAGTATTTT
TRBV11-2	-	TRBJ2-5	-	CASSLGRPGTETQYF	TGTGCCAGCAGCTTAGGCCGGCCCGGGACAGAGACCCAGTACTTC
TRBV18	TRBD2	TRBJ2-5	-	CASSSSLLAGGQETQYF	TGTGCCAGCTCATCCTCGCTTCTAGCGGGGGGGCAGGAGACCCAGTACTTC
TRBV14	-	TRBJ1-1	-	CASSPYTASMNTEAFF	TGTGCCAGCAGCCCTTACACGGCCTCGATGAACACTGAAGCTTTCTTT
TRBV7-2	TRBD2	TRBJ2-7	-	CATSRGGAYYEQYF	TGTGCCACCTCGCGCGGGGGGGCCTACTACGAGCAGTACTTC
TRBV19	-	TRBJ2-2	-	CASKRDVGTGELFF	TGTGCCAGTAAAAGGGATGTCGGCACCGGGGAGCTGTTTTTT
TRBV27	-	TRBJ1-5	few	CASSFGGDQPQHF	TGTGCCAGCAGTTTCGGAGGCGATCAGCCCCAGCATTTT
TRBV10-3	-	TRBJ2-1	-	CAISESVLNEQFF	TGTGCCATCAGTGAGTCGGTACTAAATGAGCAGTTCTTC
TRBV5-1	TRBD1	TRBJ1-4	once	CASSFRQGINEKLFF	TGCGCCAGCAGCTTCCGACAGGGGATTAATGAAAAACTGTTTTTT
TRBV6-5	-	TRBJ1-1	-	CASRQGDTEAFF	TGTGCCAGCAGGCAGGGAGACACTGAAGCTTTCTTT
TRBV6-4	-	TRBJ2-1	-	CASSRDGHDNEQFF	TGTGCCAGCAGCCGGGACGGCCACGACAATGAGCAGTTCTTC
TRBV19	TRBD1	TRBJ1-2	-	CATKSQGRGRGYTF	TGTGCCACCAAATCCCAGGGCAGGGGGCGCGGCTACACCTTC
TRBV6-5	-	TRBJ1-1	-	CASSPQGNTEAFF	TGTGCCAGCAGTCCGCAGGGGAACACTGAAGCTTTCTTT
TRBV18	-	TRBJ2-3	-	CASSLLKGTDTQYF	TGTGCCAGCTCACTACTAAAGGGCACAGATACGCAGTATTTT
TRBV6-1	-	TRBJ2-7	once	CASSTVYEQYF	TGTGCCAGCAGTACGGTCTACGAGCAGTACTTC